Sequencing of this T cell receptor beta chain was carried out in a study of CXCR3-negative and CXCR3-positive naive CD8 T cells. Points from the study as a whole: CXCR3-negative naive cells had less hydrophobic TRB CDR3s than did CXCR3-positive naive cells.

CDR3 length: 17 residues. Germline CDR1 and CDR2: MGHRA and YSYEKL. Turning to this clonotype: Its specificity is not known.

Each TRB cDNA library was prepared by 5' RACE (with UMI labels). TCRdb re-called the 5' RACE reads and gives one entry per CDR3 protein, without DNA. In all, the sample yields about 89,000 distinct CDR3 sequences. The receptor's source is a human donor in good health. Some clones in this sample may be carry-over from other donors' samples. Sequencing was performed on naive CXCR3+ CD8+ T cells from blood. Subset denoted: CD45RO-CCR7+CD27+CD95- naive CD8+ T cells expressing CXCR3 (TNR3+). The rearrangement uses TRBV4-1 and TRBJ1-5; the TCRdb call, TRBD1, lacks DNA for checking. Here the CDR3 reads CASSQAEGAQGAQPQHF.